Listed below are T cell receptor beta chains from one sample, sequenced in a study of T cells in Graves' hyperthyroidism and ophthalmopathy. TCRdb itself ran the multiplex PCR reads through MiXCR, one entry per CDR3 protein. Counted here are 540,000 or so distinct CDR3 sequences, 15% to 19% occurring once; the ten biggest clones make up less than 9.5%. Sequencing was carried out using blood. The receptors stem from a woman aged 25 to 39 with Graves' hyperthyroidism. Each CDR3 is given with its conserved first and last residue. The order of the fields is V gene, CDR3 protein.

>TRBV4-2
CASSQDWTRNTGELFF
>TRBV13
CASSLGGGEDTQYF
>TRBV4-3
CASRHRGSGEKLFF
>TRBV2
CASAEMGGSYGYTF
>TRBV12-3/TRBV12-4
CASTFPGVTGELFF
>TRBV20-1
CSAIRTTSAGHSYNEQFF
>TRBV20-1
CSARRESGPRLGYTF
>TRBV7-2
CASSLEWRELDTQYF
>TRBV20-1
CSARVQGRRGLEGEQYF
>TRBV5-1
CASRRRGADTQYF
>TRBV10-2
CASSERRTGVGPYEQYF